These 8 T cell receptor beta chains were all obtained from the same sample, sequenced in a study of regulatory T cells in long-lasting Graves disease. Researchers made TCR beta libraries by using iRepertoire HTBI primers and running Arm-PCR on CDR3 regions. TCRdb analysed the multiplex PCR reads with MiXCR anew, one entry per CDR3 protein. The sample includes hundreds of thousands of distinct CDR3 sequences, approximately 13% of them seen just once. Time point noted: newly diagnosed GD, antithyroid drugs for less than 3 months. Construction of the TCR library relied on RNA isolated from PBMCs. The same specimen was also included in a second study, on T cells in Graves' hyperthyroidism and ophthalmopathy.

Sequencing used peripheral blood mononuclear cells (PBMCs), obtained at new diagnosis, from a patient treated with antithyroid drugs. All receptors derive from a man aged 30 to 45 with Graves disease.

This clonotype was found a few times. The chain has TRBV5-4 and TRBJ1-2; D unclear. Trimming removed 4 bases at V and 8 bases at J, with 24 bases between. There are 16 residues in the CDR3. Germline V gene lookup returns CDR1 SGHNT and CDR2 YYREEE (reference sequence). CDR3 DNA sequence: TGTGCCAGCAGCCGCTTGGCGGGGTTAGGGAAGAGAGGCTACACCTTC. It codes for CASSRLAGLGKRGYTF.

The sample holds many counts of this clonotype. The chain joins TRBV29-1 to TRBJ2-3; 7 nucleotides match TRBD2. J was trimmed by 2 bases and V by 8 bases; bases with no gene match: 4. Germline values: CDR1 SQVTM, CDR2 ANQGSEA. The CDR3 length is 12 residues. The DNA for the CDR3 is TGCAGCTTAGGACTAGACACAGATACGCAGTATTTT. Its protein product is CSLGLDTDTQYF.

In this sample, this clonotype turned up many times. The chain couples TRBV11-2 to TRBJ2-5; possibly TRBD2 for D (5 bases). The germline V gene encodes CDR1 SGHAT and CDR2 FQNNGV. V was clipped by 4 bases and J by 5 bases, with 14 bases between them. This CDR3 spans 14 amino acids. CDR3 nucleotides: TGTGCCAGCAGCTACGGACTGAATCAGGAGACCCAGTACTTC. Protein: CASSYGLNQETQYF.

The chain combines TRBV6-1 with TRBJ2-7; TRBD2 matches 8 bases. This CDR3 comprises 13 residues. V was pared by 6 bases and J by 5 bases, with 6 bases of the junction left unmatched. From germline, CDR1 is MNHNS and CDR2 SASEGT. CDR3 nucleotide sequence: TGTGCCAGCAGCGGGGGGGGGGACCACGAGCAGTACTTC. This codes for CASSGGGDHEQYF.

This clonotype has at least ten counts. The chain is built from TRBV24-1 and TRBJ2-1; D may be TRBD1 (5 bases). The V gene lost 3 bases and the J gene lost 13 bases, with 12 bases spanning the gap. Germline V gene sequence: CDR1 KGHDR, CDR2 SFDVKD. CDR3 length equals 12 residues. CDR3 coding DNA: TGTGCCACCAGTGATCCCCCAGGGCATCAGTTCTTC. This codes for CATSDPPGHQFF.

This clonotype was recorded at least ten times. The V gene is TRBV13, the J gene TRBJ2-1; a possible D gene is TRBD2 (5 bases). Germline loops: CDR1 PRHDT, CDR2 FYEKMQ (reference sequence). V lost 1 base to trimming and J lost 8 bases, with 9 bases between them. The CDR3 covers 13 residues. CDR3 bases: TGTGCCAGCAGCTTAGCCGTGGGAGATGAGCAGTTCTTC. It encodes CASSLAVGDEQFF. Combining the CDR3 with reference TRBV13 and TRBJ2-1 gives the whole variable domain AAGVIQSPRHLIKEKRETATLKCYPIPRHDTVYWYQQGPGQDPQFLISFYEKMQSDKGSIPDRFSAQQFSDYHSELNMSSLELGDSALYFCASSLAVGDEQFFGPGTRLTVL.

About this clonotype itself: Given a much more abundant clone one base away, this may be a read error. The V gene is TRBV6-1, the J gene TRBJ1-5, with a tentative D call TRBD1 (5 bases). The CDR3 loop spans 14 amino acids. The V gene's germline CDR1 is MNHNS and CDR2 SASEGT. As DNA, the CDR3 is TGTGCCAACAGTGACGGGACGGCCAATCAGCCCCAGCATTTT. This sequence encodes CANSDGTANQPQHF.

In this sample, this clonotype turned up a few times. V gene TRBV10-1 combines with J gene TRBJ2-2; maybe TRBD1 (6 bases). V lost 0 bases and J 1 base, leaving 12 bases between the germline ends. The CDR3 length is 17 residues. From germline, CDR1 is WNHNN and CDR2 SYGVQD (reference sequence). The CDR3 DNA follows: TGCGCCAGCAGTGAGTCGCTGGAAGGGGGGAACACCGGGGAGCTGTTTTTT. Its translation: CASSESLEGGNTGELFF.